These 3 T cell receptor beta chains were sequenced from one sample in a study of blood T cell repertoires in COVID-19. Here immunoSEQ multiplex PCR was the method, and the copy in TCRdb shows in-frame clones only, minus some. The table includes 55,000 to 70,000 clones, 80% to 95% detected once. Material for sequencing was peripheral blood. These TCRs come from a human donor in a cohort sampled during active COVID-19.

The chain uses TRBV5-1 and TRBJ1-1; perhaps TRBD1 as D (6 bases). Germline V lookup: CDR1 SGHRS, CDR2 YFSETQ. This CDR3 comprises 15 residues. V was cut by 0 bases and J by 5 bases, with 14 bases left in between. The chain's CDR3 is CASSLVGAQGTEAFF. The CDR3 DNA sequence: TGCGCCAGCAGCTTGGTGGGAGCACAGGGAACTGAAGCTTTCTTT.

The chain has TRBV24-1 and TRBJ2-5; D may be TRBD1 (5 bases). The CDR3 extends over 16 amino acids. With 3 bases removed from V and 1 base from J, the gap between germline ends came to 14 bases. Per germline, CDR1 KGHDR and CDR2 SFDVKD. CDR3 nucleotides: TGTGCCACCAGTGATGACAGCCGCTCAGCCCAAGAGACCCAGTACTTC. Translating it yields CATSDDSRSAQETQYF.

This clone turned up a few times. Here the CDR3 DNA reads TGTGCCAGCAGCTTAGAGGGCGGGGCTGTAGGTCGCAATCAGCCCCAGCATTTT. It encodes CASSLEGGAVGRNQPQHF. The V and J genes are TRBV7-9 and TRBJ1-5, with a tentative D call TRBD1 (5 bases). The CDR3 runs 18 residues. The germline gives CDR1 SEHNR, CDR2 FQNEAQ (reference sequence). Trimming left V 1 base short and J 2 bases short, with 18 bases between.